This is a list of T cell receptor beta chains from one sample in a study of blood T cell repertoires in COVID-19. Some clones are missing from TCRdb's copy, which holds only in-frame ones; the method was immunoSEQ multiplex PCR. The sample records approximately 360,000 clones, more than 75% being singletons. The material sequenced was PBMCs or T cells enriched from blood (not recorded which). Receptors originate from a woman aged 25 to 39 with acute COVID-19. Both conserved end residues are part of each CDR3. Each record gives: clone size, J gene, V gene, D gene, CDR3 protein, CDR3 DNA. The D gene is left open where the match is weak. Expanded clones get a size class; other rows say once, few or many, or leave the size out.

clone size: NA
J gene: TRBJ1-2
V gene: TRBV7-9
D gene: NA
CDR3 protein: CASSLERGLNYGYTF
CDR3 DNA: TGTGCCAGCAGCTTAGAACGGGGACTTAACTATGGCTACACCTTC

clone size: NA
J gene: TRBJ2-1
V gene: TRBV5-1
D gene: NA
CDR3 protein: CASSLEAKTIDEQFF
CDR3 DNA: TGCGCCAGCAGCTTGGAGGCCAAGACAATCGATGAGCAGTTCTTC

clone size: NA
J gene: TRBJ2-1
V gene: TRBV4-3
D gene: NA
CDR3 protein: CASRQGPDRRGNEQFF
CDR3 DNA: TGCGCCAGCAGGCAAGGCCCAGACAGAAGGGGCAATGAGCAGTTCTTC

clone size: NA
J gene: TRBJ2-1
V gene: TRBV10-3
D gene: TRBD2
CDR3 protein: CAISETSGGAYEQFF
CDR3 DNA: TGTGCCATCAGTGAAACTAGCGGGGGGGCCTATGAGCAGTTCTTC

clone size: NA
J gene: TRBJ2-7
V gene: TRBV5-1
D gene: TRBD2
CDR3 protein: CASSFERGPYEQYF
CDR3 DNA: TGCGCCAGCAGCTTCGAGCGGGGGCCCTACGAGCAGTACTTC

clone size: few
J gene: TRBJ2-1
V gene: TRBV6-4
D gene: NA
CDR3 protein: CASSEASTSYNEQFF
CDR3 DNA: TGTGCCAGCAGTGAGGCTAGCACCTCCTACAATGAGCAGTTCTTC

clone size: NA
J gene: TRBJ2-7
V gene: TRBV28
D gene: NA
CDR3 protein: CASSFGQGSYEQYF
CDR3 DNA: TGTGCCAGCAGTTTCGGTCAGGGGTCCTACGAGCAGTACTTC

clone size: NA
J gene: TRBJ2-2
V gene: TRBV9
D gene: NA
CDR3 protein: CASSVVSLPVGTGELFF
CDR3 DNA: TGTGCCAGCAGCGTAGTGTCCCTACCCGTCGGGACCGGGGAGCTGTTTTTT

clone size: NA
J gene: TRBJ1-2
V gene: TRBV7-3
D gene: NA
CDR3 protein: CASSQDPNYGYTF
CDR3 DNA: TGTGCCAGCAGTCAGGATCCCAACTATGGCTACACCTTC

clone size: once
J gene: TRBJ2-7
V gene: TRBV18
D gene: NA
CDR3 protein: CASSPPVFSGYEQYF
CDR3 DNA: TGTGCCAGCTCACCACCGGTTTTTAGCGGCTACGAGCAGTACTTC

clone size: NA
J gene: TRBJ2-1
V gene: TRBV3-1/TRBV3-2
D gene: TRBD1
CDR3 protein: CASSHGTGRYEQFF
CDR3 DNA: TGTGCCAGCAGCCACGGGACAGGTCGGTATGAGCAGTTCTTC

clone size: NA
J gene: TRBJ1-1
V gene: TRBV5-5
D gene: TRBD1
CDR3 protein: CASSWDIRGLNTEAFF
CDR3 DNA: TGTGCCAGCAGCTGGGATATCAGGGGGCTTAACACTGAAGCTTTCTTT

clone size: NA
J gene: TRBJ2-5
V gene: TRBV19
D gene: NA
CDR3 protein: CASSSFGLGGETQYF
CDR3 DNA: TGTGCCAGTAGTTCTTTCGGACTGGGGGGAGAGACCCAGTACTTC

clone size: NA
J gene: TRBJ1-1
V gene: TRBV7-2
D gene: NA
CDR3 protein: CASSKKKGHFTDMNTEAFF
CDR3 DNA: TGTGCCAGCAGCAAGAAAAAGGGACATTTCACCGACATGAACACTGAAGCTTTCTTT

clone size: NA
J gene: TRBJ2-7
V gene: TRBV9
D gene: TRBD1
CDR3 protein: CASSVGSLGTAPGYEQYF
CDR3 DNA: TGTGCCAGCAGCGTAGGATCTTTGGGGACAGCCCCTGGGTACGAGCAGTACTTC

clone size: NA
J gene: TRBJ1-2
V gene: TRBV9
D gene: NA
CDR3 protein: CASSGQGRSYGYTF
CDR3 DNA: TGTGCCAGCAGCGGACAAGGAAGATCCTATGGCTACACCTTC

clone size: NA
J gene: TRBJ1-6
V gene: TRBV19
D gene: TRBD1
CDR3 protein: CASSIEKTGTLHF
CDR3 DNA: TGTGCCAGTAGTATAGAAAAGACAGGGACCCTCCACTTT

clone size: NA
J gene: TRBJ1-3
V gene: TRBV4-2
D gene: NA
CDR3 protein: CASSQDLSGGAGNTIYF
CDR3 DNA: TGTGCCAGCAGCCAAGATCTGTCTGGTGGAGCTGGAAACACCATATATTTT

clone size: NA
J gene: TRBJ1-1
V gene: TRBV10-2
D gene: NA
CDR3 protein: CASSENLGLGSVTEAFF
CDR3 DNA: TGCGCCAGCAGTGAGAACCTCGGACTGGGGAGTGTCACTGAAGCTTTCTTT

clone size: NA
J gene: TRBJ2-2
V gene: TRBV28
D gene: NA
CDR3 protein: CASSLFVRGVGELFF
CDR3 DNA: TGTGCCAGCAGTTTATTCGTCAGGGGTGTCGGGGAGCTGTTTTTT

clone size: NA
J gene: TRBJ2-2
V gene: TRBV5-1
D gene: TRBD2
CDR3 protein: CASSPEARGGVLGELFF
CDR3 DNA: TGCGCCAGCAGCCCCGAGGCGCGGGGGGGCGTTTTAGGGGAGCTGTTTTTT

clone size: NA
J gene: TRBJ1-1
V gene: TRBV7-3
D gene: NA
CDR3 protein: CASSLESGVNTEAFF
CDR3 DNA: TGTGCCAGCAGCTTAGAGTCCGGGGTCAACACTGAAGCTTTCTTT

clone size: NA
J gene: TRBJ2-2
V gene: TRBV9
D gene: NA
CDR3 protein: CASSGGTGELFF
CDR3 DNA: TGTGCCAGCAGCGGCGGGACCGGGGAGCTGTTTTTT

clone size: NA
J gene: TRBJ2-4
V gene: TRBV6-2/TRBV6-3
D gene: NA
CDR3 protein: CASSSGQQAKNIQYF
CDR3 DNA: TGTGCCAGCAGTTCGGGACAACAAGCCAAAAACATTCAGTACTTC

clone size: NA
J gene: TRBJ1-5
V gene: TRBV6-4
D gene: NA
CDR3 protein: CASICRVGQPQHF
CDR3 DNA: TGTGCCAGCATTTGCAGGGTTGGTCAGCCCCAGCATTTT

clone size: NA
J gene: TRBJ1-6
V gene: TRBV30
D gene: NA
CDR3 protein: CAWSRDGQVYNSPLHF
CDR3 DNA: TGTGCCTGGAGCCGTGACGGTCAGGTATATAATTCACCCCTCCACTTT

clone size: NA
J gene: TRBJ1-1
V gene: TRBV19
D gene: NA
CDR3 protein: CASSIFWAGDTEAFF
CDR3 DNA: TGTGCCAGTAGTATTTTTTGGGCGGGCGACACTGAAGCTTTCTTT

clone size: NA
J gene: TRBJ1-6
V gene: TRBV2
D gene: NA
CDR3 protein: CASRGEGVSPLHF
CDR3 DNA: TGTGCCAGCAGGGGGGAGGGGGTTTCACCCCTCCACTTT

clone size: NA
J gene: TRBJ2-3
V gene: TRBV5-3
D gene: TRBD2
CDR3 protein: CARSTTSGGAPDTQYF
CDR3 DNA: TGTGCCAGAAGCACGACTAGCGGGGGGGCCCCAGATACGCAGTATTTT

clone size: NA
J gene: TRBJ2-5
V gene: TRBV28
D gene: TRBD1
CDR3 protein: CASGDIQGVRKTQYF
CDR3 DNA: TGTGCCAGCGGGGATATACAGGGGGTGAGAAAGACCCAGTACTTC

clone size: NA
J gene: TRBJ1-3
V gene: TRBV7-2
D gene: NA
CDR3 protein: CASSRPGGSGNTIYF
CDR3 DNA: TGTGCCAGCAGCCGGCCGGGAGGCTCTGGAAACACCATATATTTT

clone size: few
J gene: TRBJ1-2
V gene: TRBV14
D gene: TRBD1
CDR3 protein: CASSPPVVSGRGLVYGYTF
CDR3 DNA: TGTGCCAGCAGCCCCCCTGTTGTGAGTGGCAGGGGGCTGGTCTATGGCTACACCTTC

clone size: NA
J gene: TRBJ2-1
V gene: TRBV9
D gene: NA
CDR3 protein: CASTSGFEDYNNEQFF
CDR3 DNA: TGTGCCAGCACCTCGGGTTTTGAGGACTACAACAATGAGCAGTTCTTC

clone size: NA
J gene: TRBJ2-3
V gene: TRBV29-1
D gene: TRBD1
CDR3 protein: CSVEALLGQGLGDTQYF
CDR3 DNA: TGCAGCGTTGAAGCGTTATTGGGACAGGGCTTAGGAGATACGCAGTATTTT

clone size: NA
J gene: TRBJ2-1
V gene: TRBV4-2
D gene: TRBD1
CDR3 protein: CASSGTGSFNEQFF
CDR3 DNA: TGTGCCAGCAGCGGGACAGGGAGTTTCAATGAGCAGTTCTTC

clone size: NA
J gene: TRBJ1-3
V gene: TRBV4-3
D gene: NA
CDR3 protein: CASSQGGPGDTIYF
CDR3 DNA: TGCGCCAGCAGCCAAGGGGGCCCGGGGGACACCATATATTTT

clone size: NA
J gene: TRBJ1-4
V gene: TRBV29-1
D gene: NA
CDR3 protein: CSVMSSGEKLFF
CDR3 DNA: TGCAGCGTTATGTCGTCTGGCGAAAAACTGTTTTTT

clone size: NA
J gene: TRBJ2-5
V gene: TRBV25-1
D gene: NA
CDR3 protein: CASSHTQETQYF
CDR3 DNA: TGTGCCAGCAGTCACACGCAAGAGACCCAGTACTTC

clone size: once
J gene: TRBJ1-6
V gene: TRBV12-5
D gene: NA
CDR3 protein: CASGFWTTQGGSPLHF
CDR3 DNA: TGTGCTAGTGGTTTTTGGACGACTCAAGGGGGTTCACCCCTCCACTTT

clone size: NA
J gene: TRBJ2-3
V gene: TRBV7-3
D gene: NA
CDR3 protein: CASSAIASSTQYF
CDR3 DNA: TGTGCCAGCAGTGCTATAGCCTCCAGTACGCAGTATTTT

clone size: NA
J gene: TRBJ1-6
V gene: TRBV9
D gene: TRBD1
CDR3 protein: CASSRGTSGDSLNSPLHF
CDR3 DNA: TGTGCCAGCAGTCGTGGGACCTCTGGGGACAGTTTGAATTCACCCCTCCACTTT

clone size: NA
J gene: TRBJ1-2
V gene: TRBV7-9
D gene: NA
CDR3 protein: CASSLDSSFYGYTF
CDR3 DNA: TGTGCCAGCAGTTTGGACAGCAGCTTCTATGGCTACACCTTC

clone size: once
J gene: TRBJ1-2
V gene: TRBV2
D gene: TRBD1
CDR3 protein: CASGPWGQGAQANYGYTF
CDR3 DNA: TGTGCCAGCGGGCCATGGGGACAGGGGGCGCAGGCTAACTATGGCTACACCTTC

clone size: NA
J gene: TRBJ2-7
V gene: TRBV7-8
D gene: NA
CDR3 protein: CASSSDSTAEQYF
CDR3 DNA: TGTGCCAGCAGCTCGGACAGTACGGCTGAGCAGTACTTC

clone size: NA
J gene: TRBJ1-1
V gene: TRBV19
D gene: NA
CDR3 protein: CASSWAANPNTEAFF
CDR3 DNA: TGTGCCAGTAGTTGGGCAGCAAACCCGAACACTGAAGCTTTCTTT

clone size: NA
J gene: TRBJ2-3
V gene: TRBV18
D gene: TRBD2
CDR3 protein: CASSRPGGDTQYF
CDR3 DNA: TGTGCCAGCTCACGACCGGGGGGTGATACGCAGTATTTT

clone size: NA
J gene: TRBJ2-1
V gene: TRBV9
D gene: TRBD2
CDR3 protein: CASSVTSSGAYNEQFF
CDR3 DNA: TGTGCCAGCAGCGTAACTTCTAGCGGGGCGTACAATGAGCAGTTCTTC

clone size: NA
J gene: TRBJ2-3
V gene: TRBV7-2
D gene: TRBD2
CDR3 protein: CASSQSGGTQYF
CDR3 DNA: TGTGCCAGCAGCCAATCGGGGGGGACGCAGTATTTT

clone size: NA
J gene: TRBJ2-7
V gene: TRBV7-2
D gene: TRBD2
CDR3 protein: CASSLDLSGGSKPYEQYF
CDR3 DNA: TGTGCCAGCAGCTTAGACCTGTCGGGGGGGTCTAAGCCCTACGAGCAGTACTTC

clone size: once
J gene: TRBJ1-1
V gene: TRBV7-9
D gene: NA
CDR3 protein: CASSLAGARNTEAFF
CDR3 DNA: TGTGCCAGCAGCTTAGCGGGGGCCCGGAACACTGAAGCTTTCTTT

clone size: NA
J gene: TRBJ1-1
V gene: TRBV10-2
D gene: NA
CDR3 protein: CASSDGWATEAFF
CDR3 DNA: TGCGCCAGCAGTGATGGGTGGGCCACTGAAGCTTTCTTT

clone size: NA
J gene: TRBJ2-1
V gene: TRBV5-5
D gene: NA
CDR3 protein: CASSLFLTGNEQFF
CDR3 DNA: TGTGCCAGCAGCTTGTTCCTGACAGGCAATGAGCAGTTCTTC

clone size: NA
J gene: TRBJ1-2
V gene: TRBV30
D gene: TRBD1
CDR3 protein: CAWSVNRGYGYTF
CDR3 DNA: TGTGCCTGGAGTGTGAACAGGGGCTATGGCTACACCTTC

clone size: once
J gene: TRBJ2-7
V gene: TRBV3-1/TRBV3-2
D gene: TRBD2
CDR3 protein: CASSQGSGGTYEQYF
CDR3 DNA: TGTGCCAGCAGCCAAGGGAGCGGGGGGACCTACGAGCAGTACTTC

clone size: NA
J gene: TRBJ1-1
V gene: TRBV7-9
D gene: TRBD1
CDR3 protein: CASSLRQGASTEAFF
CDR3 DNA: TGTGCCAGCAGCTTGAGACAGGGTGCGAGCACTGAAGCTTTCTTT

clone size: NA
J gene: TRBJ1-1
V gene: TRBV7-2
D gene: NA
CDR3 protein: CASSTDSLTEAFF
CDR3 DNA: TGTGCCAGCAGCACAGACAGCCTTACTGAAGCTTTCTTT

clone size: NA
J gene: TRBJ1-1
V gene: TRBV20-1
D gene: NA
CDR3 protein: CSAYEAFF
CDR3 DNA: TGCAGTGCCTATGAAGCTTTCTTT